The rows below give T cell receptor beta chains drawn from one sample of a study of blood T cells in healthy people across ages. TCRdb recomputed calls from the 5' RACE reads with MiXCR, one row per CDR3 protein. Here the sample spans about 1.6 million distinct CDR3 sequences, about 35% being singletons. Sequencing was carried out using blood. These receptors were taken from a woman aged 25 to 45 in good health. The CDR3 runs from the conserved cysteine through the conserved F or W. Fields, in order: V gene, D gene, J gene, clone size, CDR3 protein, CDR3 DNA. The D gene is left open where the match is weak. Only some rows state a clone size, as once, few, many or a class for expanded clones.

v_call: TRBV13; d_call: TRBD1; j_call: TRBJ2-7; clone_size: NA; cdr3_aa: CACSITGGREQYF; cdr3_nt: TGTGCCTGCAGCATAACAGGGGGCCGCGAGCAGTACTTC
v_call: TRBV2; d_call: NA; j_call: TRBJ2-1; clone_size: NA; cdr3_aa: CAGGRDANEQFF; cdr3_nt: TGTGCTGGGGGCAGGGACGCCAATGAGCAGTTCTTC
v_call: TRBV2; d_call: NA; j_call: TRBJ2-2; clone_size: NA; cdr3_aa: CASKGRTESGERFF; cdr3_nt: TGTGCCAGCAAGGGACGGACAGAGAGCGGGGAGCGGTTTTTT
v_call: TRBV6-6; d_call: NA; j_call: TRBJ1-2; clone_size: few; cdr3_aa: CASSPGGEYYGYTF; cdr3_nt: TGTGCCAGCAGTCCGGGGGGGGAATACTATGGCTACACCTTC
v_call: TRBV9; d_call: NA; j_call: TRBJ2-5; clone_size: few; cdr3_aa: CASSPQTGAETQYF; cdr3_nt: TGTGCCAGCAGCCCACAGACAGGAGCAGAGACCCAGTACTTC
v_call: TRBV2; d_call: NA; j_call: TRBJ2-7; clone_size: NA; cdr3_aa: CASSEGVDTLLRGPEQYF; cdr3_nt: TGTGCCAGCAGTGAGGGGGTAGACACTCTCCTACGAGGCCCCGAGCAGTACTTC
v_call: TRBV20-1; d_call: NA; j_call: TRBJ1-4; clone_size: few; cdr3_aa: CSTSYEVNEKLFF; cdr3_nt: TGCAGTACTAGTTACGAAGTTAATGAAAAACTGTTTTTT
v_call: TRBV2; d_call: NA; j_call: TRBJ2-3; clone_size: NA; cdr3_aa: CASSERKRLTDTQYF; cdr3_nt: TGTGCCAGCAGTGAAAGGAAGCGACTCACAGATACGCAGTATTTT
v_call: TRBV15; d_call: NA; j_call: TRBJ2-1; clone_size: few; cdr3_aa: CATSRGGQNNEQFF; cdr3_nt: TGTGCCACCAGCAGAGGAGGGCAGAACAATGAGCAGTTCTTC
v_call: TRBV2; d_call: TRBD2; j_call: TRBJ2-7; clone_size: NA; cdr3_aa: CARRTSGREEQYF; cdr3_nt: TGTGCCCGACGGACTAGCGGGAGAGAGGAGCAGTACTTC
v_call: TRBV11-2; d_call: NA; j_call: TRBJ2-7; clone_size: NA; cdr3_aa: CASSLPSAQSYEQYF; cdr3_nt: TGTGCCAGCAGCTTGCCGAGCGCTCAATCCTACGAGCAGTACTTC
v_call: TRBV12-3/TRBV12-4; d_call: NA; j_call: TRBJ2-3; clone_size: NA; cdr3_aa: CASSIRDTRTDTRYF; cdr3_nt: TGTGCCAGCAGCATCCGGGACACCCGCACAGATACGCGGTATTTT
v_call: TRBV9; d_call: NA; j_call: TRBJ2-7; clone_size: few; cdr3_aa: CASSVGPLAQYEQYF; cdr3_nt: TGTGCCAGCAGCGTAGGTCCGTTAGCCCAGTACGAGCAGTACTTC